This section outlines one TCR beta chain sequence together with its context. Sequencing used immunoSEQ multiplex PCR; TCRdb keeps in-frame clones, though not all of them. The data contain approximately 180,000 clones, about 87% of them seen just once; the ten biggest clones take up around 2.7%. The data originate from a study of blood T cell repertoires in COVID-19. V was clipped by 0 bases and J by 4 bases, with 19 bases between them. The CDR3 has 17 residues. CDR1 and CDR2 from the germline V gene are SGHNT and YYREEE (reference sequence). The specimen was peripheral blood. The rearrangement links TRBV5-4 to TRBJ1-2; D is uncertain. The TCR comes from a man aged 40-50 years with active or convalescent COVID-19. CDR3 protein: CASSLAVTTDPTYGYTF. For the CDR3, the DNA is TGTGCCAGCAGCTTGGCCGTTACTACGGATCCTACCTATGGCTACACCTTC.